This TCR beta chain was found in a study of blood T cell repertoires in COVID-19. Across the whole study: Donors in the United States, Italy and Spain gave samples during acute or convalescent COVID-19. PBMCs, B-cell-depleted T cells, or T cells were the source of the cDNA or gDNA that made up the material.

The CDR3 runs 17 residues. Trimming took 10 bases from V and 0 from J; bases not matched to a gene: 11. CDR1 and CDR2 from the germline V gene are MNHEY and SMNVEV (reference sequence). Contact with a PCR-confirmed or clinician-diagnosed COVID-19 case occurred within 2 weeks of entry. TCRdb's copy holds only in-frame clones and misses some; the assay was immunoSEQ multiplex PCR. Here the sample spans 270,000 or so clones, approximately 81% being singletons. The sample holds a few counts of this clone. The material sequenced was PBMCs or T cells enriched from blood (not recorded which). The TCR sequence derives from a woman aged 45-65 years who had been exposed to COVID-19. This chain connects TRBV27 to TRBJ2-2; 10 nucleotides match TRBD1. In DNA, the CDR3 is TGTGCCATCCCCCGGGGACAGGGGTCCGCGAACACCGGGGAGCTGTTTTTT. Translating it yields CAIPRGQGSANTGELFF.